A single sample gave rise to the 19 T cell receptor beta chains below, sequenced in a study of molecular identifiers for immune sequencing clone quantification. TCRdb recomputed calls from the PCR reads with MiXCR, one row per CDR3 protein. The sample carries about 510,000 distinct CDR3 sequences, 20% to 25% recorded once. Input material: naive CD8+ T cells from blood, with Jurkat cell RNA spiked in. Subset: FACS-sorted CD8+CD4-CCR7+CD45RA+ naive T cells. Receptors originate from a human donor in good health. Some libraries in this study had Jurkat cell RNA spiked in.

This clonotype was picked up a small number of times. The genes are TRBV12-5 and TRBJ1-1; no clear D. This CDR3 comprises 11 residues. V was shortened by 1 base and J by 7 bases, with 4 bases between the two germline ends. The germline V gene encodes CDR1 LGHNT and CDR2 FRNRAP. CDR3 region: CASGLGSEAFF. CDR3 nucleotide sequence: TGTGCTAGTGGTTTGGGTAGTGAAGCTTTCTTT. The full variable domain, completed using reference TRBV12-5 and TRBJ1-1, is DARVTQTPRHKVTEMGQEVTMRCQPILGHNTVFWYRQTMMQGLELLAYFRNRAPLDDSGMPKDRFSAEMPDATLATLKIQPSEPRDSAVYFCASGLGSEAFFGQGTRLTVV.

Note on this clonotype: This likely comes from a read error, as the CDR3 has no conserved phenylalanine or tryptophan at its end. The chain is built from TRBV27 and TRBJ2-3; TRBD2 matches 8 bases. The CDR3 sequence is 19 residues long. Germline V gene lookup returns CDR1 MNHEY and CDR2 SMNVEV (reference sequence). V trimming: 2 bases; J trimming: 3 bases; junction bases outside the gene matches: 16. CDR3 loop: CASSLLAGTKYVSTDTQYL. The DNA of the CDR3 is TGTGCCAGCAGTTTACTAGCGGGCACAAAATATGTTAGTACAGATACGCAGTATCTT.

The chain joins TRBV4-3 to TRBJ2-7; 11 bases map to TRBD1. The CDR3 has 16 residues. V was pared by 0 bases and J by 6 bases, with 7 bases of the junction left unmatched. The germline gives CDR1 LGHNA, CDR2 YSLEER. The CDR3 sequence: CASSQDLGQGAFEQYF. CDR3 bases: TGCGCCAGCAGCCAAGATCTCGGACAGGGGGCTTTCGAGCAGTACTTC.

Ten or more counts support this clonotype. The rearrangement links TRBV14 to TRBJ1-5; a weak D match, TRBD1 (6 bases). Germline loops: CDR1 SGHDN, CDR2 FVKESK. V was shortened by 1 base and J by 7 bases, with 8 bases between the two germline ends. This CDR3 has 13 residues. In DNA, the CDR3 is TGTGCCAGCAGCCAAGGGGGGGCGCAGCCCCAGCATTTT. Its protein is CASSQGGAQPQHF.

The rearrangement links TRBV18 to TRBJ1-5, with D hard to call. The V gene lost 7 bases and the J gene lost 5 bases, with 9 bases spanning the gap. Per germline, CDR1 KGHSH and CDR2 LQKENI. This CDR3 contains 12 residues. The CDR3 DNA reads as TGTGCCAGCTTCCCGAGCCATCAGCCCCAGCATTTT. Translation: CASFPSHQPQHF. The whole variable domain, remainder taken from reference TRBV18 and TRBJ1-5, is NAGVMQNPRHLVRRRGQEARLRCSPMKGHSHVYWYRQLPEEGLKFMVYLQKENIIDESGMPKERFSAEFPKEGPSILRIQQVVRGDSAAYFCASFPSHQPQHFGDGTRLSIL.

At least ten counts were recorded for this clonotype. J is TRBJ1-5 and V is TRBV7-9, with 11 bases matching TRBD1. J gave up 6 bases and V 3 bases, and 1 base lay outside the gene matches. The germline V gene encodes CDR1 SEHNR and CDR2 FQNEAQ (reference sequence). This CDR3 has 14 amino acids. CDR3 bases: TGTGCCAGCAGCTTGGGACAGGGGGGTCAGCCCCAGCATTTT. This encodes CASSLGQGGQPQHF.

There are a few counts of this clonotype. A much larger clone differs from this one at a single base, so this may be a read error. This chain joins TRBV5-3 and TRBJ2-6, with D possibly being TRBD1 (5 bases). TRBV5-3 is labeled an ORF, and its function is uncertain. This CDR3 has 12 residues. CDR3 amino acids: CASYSGANALTF. As DNA, the CDR3 is TGTGCCTCCTACTCTGGGGCCAACGCCCTGACTTTC.

This clonotype appeared once. This chain links TRBV19 with TRBJ2-1; D unclear. The germline V gene has CDR1 LNHDA and CDR2 SQIVND (reference sequence). V shed 5 bases and J shed 6 bases, with 11 bases lying between them. The CDR3 has 13 residues. The CDR3 here is CASSLALCNEQFF. In DNA, the CDR3 is TGTGCCAGTAGTCTCGCCCTTTGCAATGAGCAGTTCTTC.

There are many counts of this clonotype. This chain joins TRBV4-3 and TRBJ2-7; D uncertain. V gave up 3 bases and J gave up 1 base, with 13 bases separating them. This CDR3 region has 15 residues. Germline V gene sequence: CDR1 LGHNA, CDR2 YSLEER. CDR3 region: CASSQTRHLSYEQYF. CDR3 nucleotide sequence: TGCGCCAGCAGCCAGACCCGACACCTATCCTACGAGCAGTACTTC.

This clonotype was observed at least ten times. V is TRBV5-1 and J is TRBJ2-3; 10 positions match TRBD2. The CDR3 covers 18 residues. The germline CDR1 and CDR2 sequences are SGHRS and YFSETQ. The ends lost 7 bases at V and 11 bases at J; junction bases unmatched: 25. Here the CDR3 DNA reads TGCGCCAGCGGACTAGCGGCCAAACGGTCTCGGCGAAAAGCGGGGCAGTATTTT. It is translated as CASGLAAKRSRRKAGQYF.

The CDR3 loop reads CASSEESTYNEQFF. DNA for the CDR3: TGTGCCAGCAGTGAAGAATCGACGTACAATGAGCAGTTCTTC. The rearrangement joins TRBV6-1 to TRBJ2-1, with D hard to call. CDR3 length: 14 amino acids. V gave up 1 base and J gave up 4 bases, with 8 bases separating them. From germline, CDR1 is MNHNS and CDR2 SASEGT.

This clonotype was seen at least ten times. This chain uses TRBV7-9 with TRBJ2-3, with 12 nucleotides matching TRBD2. The CDR3 totals 15 residues. The germline V gene has CDR1 SEHNR and CDR2 FQNEAQ (reference sequence). Trimming cost V 5 bases and J 5 bases; bases outside gene matches: 5. In DNA form, the CDR3 reads TGTGCCAGCAGCGCGACTAGCGGGGGTAGAGATACGCAGTATTTT. It is translated as CASSATSGGRDTQYF.

This clonotype has a count of ten or more. The rearrangement joins TRBV4-1 to TRBJ1-2; perhaps TRBD1 as D (6 bases). The ends were cut back, 0 bases at V and 4 bases at J, with 15 bases in the middle. From germline, CDR1 is MGHRA and CDR2 YSYEKL. This CDR3 spans 16 amino acids. The CDR3 sequence: CASSQDDRGGGYGYTF. As DNA, the CDR3 is TGCGCCAGCAGCCAAGATGATCGAGGAGGGGGCTATGGCTACACCTTC.

Note on this clonotype: It is likely a read error, because the conserved phenylalanine at the end of the CDR3 is missing. The chain is built from TRBV24-1 and TRBJ2-1; 7 bases line up with TRBD2. CDR1 is KGHDR and CDR2 is SFDVKD in the germline V gene. The V and J ends lost 8 bases and 7 bases, in that order; junction bases with no gene match: 1. This CDR3 is 11 amino acids long. CDR3: CATIGGNEQFI. In DNA, the CDR3 is TGTGCCACCATCGGGGGGAATGAGCAGTTCATC.

The table lists this clonotype with many counts. The genes are TRBV5-6 and TRBJ1-5; D possibly corresponds to TRBD1 (5 bases). Germline assignment: CDR1 SGHDT and CDR2 YYEEEE. Trimming took 0 bases from V and 2 from J, leaving 12 bases between them. The CDR3 has 16 amino acids. The DNA of the CDR3 is TGTGCCAGCAGCTTGGCCACAGGACCACGCAATCAGCCCCAGCATTTT. Translated, it gives CASSLATGPRNQPQHF.

The chain links TRBV9 to TRBJ2-1; 11 bases agree with TRBD2. The J segment lost 0 bases and the V segment lost 0 bases, leaving 2 bases of the junction unmatched. The CDR3 totals 17 residues. Looked up from germline, CDR1 is SGDLS and CDR2 is YYNGEE. The CDR3 spells CASSVGTSGPSYNEQFF. In DNA form, the CDR3 reads TGTGCCAGCAGCGTAGGGACTAGCGGGCCCTCCTACAATGAGCAGTTCTTC.

V and J are TRBV6-5 and TRBJ2-6; TRBD1 or TRBD2 may be the D gene (5 bases each). The V and J ends lost 6 bases and 6 bases respectively, with 18 bases between them. The CDR3 runs 16 residues. Germline-derived CDR1 and CDR2 are MNHEY and SVGAGI. Here the CDR3 DNA reads TGTGCCAGCAGCTACGTTCCAGGGACGGAGGCCAACGTCCTGACTTTC. Translated, it gives CASSYVPGTEANVLTF.

The sample holds many counts of this clonotype. The chain has TRBV4-2 and TRBJ2-7; D perhaps matches TRBD2 (5 bases). The ends were cut back, 1 base at V and 8 bases at J, with 9 bases in the middle. CDR3 size: 12 residues. Germline V gene data show CDR1 as LGHNA and CDR2 as YNFKEQ. As DNA, the CDR3 is TGTGCCAGCAGCCAAGCCGGGGTCAAGCAGTACTTC. Protein: CASSQAGVKQYF.

This clonotype was counted once. A much larger clone differs from this one at a single base, so this may be a read error. This rearrangement joins TRBV7-9 to TRBJ2-1; 10 positions agree with TRBD2. Germline CDR1 and CDR2: SEHNR and FQNEAQ (reference sequence). Trimming at V came to 3 bases and at J to 6 bases, leaving 8 bases not matched to a gene. This CDR3 is built from 16 residues. The CDR3, as DNA: TGTGCCAGCAGCTTTCTAGCGGGAGCACTATGCAATGAGCAGTTCTTC. It specifies CASSFLAGALCNEQFF.